This T cell receptor (beta chain) appears in the sequencing data of a study of shared clonotypes between healthy human individuals. Study at large: A couple of female and three male donors aged 18 to 49 were enrolled. Notes on the study in general: A small donor pool kept down the genetic and exposure-history diversity that was represented. A handful of donors held approximately 5% of naive CD4 clonotypes in common.

The data were produced by immunoSEQ multiplex PCR, yet TCRdb's version contains in-frame clones alone and is incomplete. The sample has roughly 1 million clones, more than 75% seen once. Germline CDR1 reads SEHNR; CDR2 reads FQNEAQ (reference sequence). CDR3 size: 13 residues. V lost 8 bases and J lost 7, with 14 bases in between. Remarks on this clone: The target antigen is unknown.

The sequence derives from a man aged 18-30 years in good health. Some clones in this sample may be carry-over from other donors' samples. What was sequenced was memory CD4+ T cells from PBMCs. As to subset: CD45RA-negative fraction. The V and J genes are TRBV7-9 and TRBJ1-4, with a possible D match to TRBD1 (5 bases). In DNA, the CDR3 is TGTGCCAGCCGCTCACAGGAAGGTGAAAAACTGTTTTTT. It specifies CASRSQEGEKLFF. The full variable domain, rest sourced from reference TRBV7-9 and TRBJ1-4, is DTGVSQNPRHKITKRGQNVTFRCDPISEHNRLYWYRQTLGQGPEFLTYFQNEAQLEKSRLLSDRFSAERPKGSFSTLEIQRTEQGDSAMYLCASRSQEGEKLFFGSGTQLSVL.